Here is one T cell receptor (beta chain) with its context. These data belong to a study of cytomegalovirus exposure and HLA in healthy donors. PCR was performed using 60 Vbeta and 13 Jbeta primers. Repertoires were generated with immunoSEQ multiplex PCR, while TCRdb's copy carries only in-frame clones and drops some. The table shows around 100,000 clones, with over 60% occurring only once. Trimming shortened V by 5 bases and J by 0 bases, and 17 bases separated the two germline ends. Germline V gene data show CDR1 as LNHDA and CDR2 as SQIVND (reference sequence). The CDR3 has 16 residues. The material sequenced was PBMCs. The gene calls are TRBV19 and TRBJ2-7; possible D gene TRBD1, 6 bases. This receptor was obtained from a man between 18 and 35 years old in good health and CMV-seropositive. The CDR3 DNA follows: TGTGCCAGTAGTCTGAACGGACAGAGTAGCTCCTACGAGCAGTACTTC. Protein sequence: CASSLNGQSSSYEQYF.